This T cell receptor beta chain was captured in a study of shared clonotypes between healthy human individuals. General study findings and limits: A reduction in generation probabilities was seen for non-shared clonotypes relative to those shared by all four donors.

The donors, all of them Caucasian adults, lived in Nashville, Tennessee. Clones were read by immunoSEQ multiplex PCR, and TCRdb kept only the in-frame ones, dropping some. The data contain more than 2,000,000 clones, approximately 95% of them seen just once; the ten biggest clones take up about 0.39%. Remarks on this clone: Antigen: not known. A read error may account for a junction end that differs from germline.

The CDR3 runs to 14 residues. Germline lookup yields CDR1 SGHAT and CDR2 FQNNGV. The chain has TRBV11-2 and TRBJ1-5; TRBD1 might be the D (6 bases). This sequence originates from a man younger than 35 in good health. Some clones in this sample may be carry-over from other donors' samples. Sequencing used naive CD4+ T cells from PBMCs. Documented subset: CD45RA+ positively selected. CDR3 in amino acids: CASSLGGRNQPQHF. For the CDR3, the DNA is TGTGCCAGCAGCTTGGGGGGGCGCAACCAGCCCCAGCATTTT. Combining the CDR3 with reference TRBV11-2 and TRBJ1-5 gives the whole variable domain EAGVAQSPRYKIIEKRQSVAFWCNPISGHATLYWYQQILGQGPKLLIQFQNNGVVDDSQLPKDRFSAERLKGVDSTLKIQPAKLEDSAVYLCASSLGGRNQPQHFGDGTRLSIL.